This T cell receptor beta chain was profiled in a study of blood T cells in healthy people across ages. Germline V gene data show CDR1 as SGHRS and CDR2 as YFSETQ. V lost 7 bases to trimming and J lost 4 bases, with 14 bases between them. The CDR3 extends over 13 amino acids. Using a J-beta primer mix together with a sample-barcoded 5' primer, a second PCR was run for roughly 6 to 12 cycles. TCRdb passed the 5' RACE reads through MiXCR, listing each CDR3 protein once. The sample contains 540,000 or so distinct CDR3 sequences, about 24% of which appear only once. These data are also associated with another study on T cells of mothers and their children.

This clonotype originated in a boy between 10 and 17 years old in good health. Sequenced: blood. The chain carries TRBV5-1 and TRBJ1-1; D is ambiguous. CDR3 DNA: TGCGCCAGCTGTGACGTGACTGGCACTGAAGCTTTCTTT. Its protein is CASCDVTGTEAFF.